This passage covers 23 T cell receptor beta chains from one sample sequenced in a study of T cells in Graves' hyperthyroidism and ophthalmopathy (dated by TCRdb to the late 2010s). Library construction relied on multiplex PCR. The reads were generated on an Illumina HiSeq 2000. The TCR beta CDR3 regions were amplified from RNA transcripts. For the first round of RT-PCR on the TCR CDR3, the HTBI primer set was used together with the Qiagen OneStep RT-PCR kit. The public reads were quality trimmed at Q25 with fastp and then assembled into clones with MiXCR by TCRdb, keeping productive beta chains. Records with the same CDR3 protein are collapsed into one entry carrying the most frequent genes and DNA. For this sample there are roughly 700,000 distinct CDR3 sequences; 15% to 20% appear just once. The ten top clones hold about 14% of the sample. Sequenced: blood. The receptor set was obtained from a man aged 45-60 years with Graves' hyperthyroidism.

The chain uses TRBV29-1 and TRBJ2-2; D is unresolved. Trimming shortened V by 4 bases and J by 3 bases, and 6 bases separated the two germline ends. Germline assignment: CDR1 SQVTM and CDR2 ANQGSEA. The CDR3 is made up of 12 amino acids. The CDR3: CSVVDYTGELFF. In nucleotides, the CDR3 is TGCAGCGTTGTGGATTACACCGGGGAGCTGTTTTTT.

The rearrangement links TRBV19 to TRBJ1-5; D perhaps matches TRBD1 (6 bases). CDR1 and CDR2 (germline): LNHDA, SQIVND (reference sequence). CDR3 length: 15 residues. V shed 3 bases and J shed 4 bases, with 13 bases lying between them. Here the CDR3 reads CASSIRGRGNQPQHF. CDR3 coding DNA: TGTGCCAGTAGTATCAGGGGACGGGGGAATCAGCCCCAGCATTTT.

This clonotype was counted a few times. V is TRBV6-1 and J is TRBJ2-2; no clear D. The V and J ends lost 10 bases and 6 bases respectively, with 21 bases between them. From germline, CDR1 is MNHNS and CDR2 SASEGT. The CDR3 sequence is 15 residues long. CDR3 DNA sequence: TGTGCCACCGGGTCACAGTTCCCCTCCGCCGGGGAGCTGTTTTTT. This translates into CATGSQFPSAGELFF.

This clonotype was picked up a small number of times. This sequence joins TRBV28 and TRBJ2-7; D uncertain. This CDR3 region has 13 residues. With 4 bases removed from V and 6 bases from J, the gap between germline ends came to 13 bases. Germline V gene data show CDR1 as MDHEN and CDR2 as SYDVKM. CDR3 sequence: CASSSDPFGEQYF. The CDR3 DNA follows: TGTGCCAGCAGTTCGGACCCCTTCGGCGAGCAGTACTTC.

The gene calls are TRBV20-1 and TRBJ2-1, with D hard to call. The V end was cut by 3 bases, the J end by 4 bases, with 16 bases between. The CDR3 loop spans 15 amino acids. Per the germline V gene, CDR1 is DFQATT and CDR2 is SNEGSKA (reference sequence). CDR3 residues: CSASPRLERYNEQFF. Here the CDR3 DNA reads TGCAGTGCTAGTCCCCGACTGGAGAGGTACAATGAGCAGTTCTTC.

This clonotype has at least ten counts. The rearrangement links TRBV7-3 to TRBJ2-5; possibly TRBD2 for D (5 bases). Germline V gene sequence: CDR1 SGHTA, CDR2 FQGTGA. This CDR3 comprises 14 residues. V was clipped by 0 bases and J by 5 bases, with 10 bases between them. This chain's CDR3 is CASSLTSEVETQYF. CDR3 bases: TGTGCCAGCAGCTTAACCTCGGAGGTGGAGACCCAGTACTTC.

At least ten counts were recorded for this clonotype. The chain links TRBV25-1 to TRBJ2-7, with D possibly being TRBD1 or TRBD2 (5 bases each). The germline V and J ends were trimmed by 0 bases and 4 bases, with 7 bases remaining between them. Per the germline V gene, CDR1 is MGHDK and CDR2 is SYGVNS. The CDR3 has 13 residues. The CDR3 DNA follows: TGTGCCAGCAGTGAATACGAGGGGTACGAGCAGTACTTC. Its translation: CASSEYEGYEQYF.

This clonotype was picked up many times. The chain recombines TRBV7-2 with TRBJ2-3, with a weak D call TRBD2 (5 bases). Per germline, CDR1 SGHTA and CDR2 FQGNSA. The CDR3 covers 12 residues. Trimming removed 3 bases from V and 13 bases from J, with 14 bases in between. CDR3 sequence (DNA): TGTGCCAGCAGCTTTGGCGGGCCCCCAGAGTATTTT. Its protein is CASSFGGPPEYF.

The chain joins TRBV3-1 to TRBJ2-7; 11 bases agree with TRBD2. The CDR3 has 15 amino acids. Per germline, CDR1 LGHDT and CDR2 YNNKEL (reference sequence). V gave up 4 bases and J gave up 5 bases; unmatched junction bases: 7. The chain's CDR3 is CASSPTSGSLHEQYF. CDR3 DNA: TGTGCCAGCAGCCCCACTAGCGGGAGCCTTCACGAGCAGTACTTC.

As to this clonotype: This clone may be a read error of a much larger clone one base away. The rearrangement uses TRBV3-1 and TRBJ2-3; tentative D call: TRBD1 (5 bases). The CDR3 consists of 15 residues. Deletions cut 1 base from V and 4 bases from J, with 12 bases between. Germline CDR1 and CDR2: LGHDT and YNNKEL (reference sequence). This CDR3 is CASSQVDRFADTQYF. DNA for the CDR3: TGTGCCAGCAGCCAAGTTGACAGATTCGCAGATACGCAGTATTTT.

This clonotype has only a few counts. The V gene is TRBV5-1, the J gene TRBJ1-1; 8 bases match TRBD1. Trimming cost V 4 bases and J 11 bases; bases outside gene matches: 7. The CDR3 has 12 amino acids. Germline V gene sequence: CDR1 SGHRS, CDR2 YFSETQ. The CDR3 DNA follows: TGCGCCAGCAGCGCGACAGGGGTTACTGCTTTCTTT. It specifies CASSATGVTAFF.

This clonotype was counted ten times or more. The chain employs TRBV11-2 and TRBJ2-5, with D perhaps matching TRBD1 (5 bases). This CDR3 spans 13 amino acids. V was clipped by 3 bases and J by 3 bases, with 8 bases between them. Per the germline V gene, CDR1 is SGHAT and CDR2 is FQNNGV. CDR3 nucleotides: TGTGCCAGCAGCTTCGGCAGGGAAGAGACCCAGTACTTC. Translated: CASSFGREETQYF.

At least ten counts were recorded for this clonotype. The J gene is TRBJ2-7, the V gene TRBV6-1; no definite D call. V was shortened by 6 bases and J by 1 base, with 16 bases between the two germline ends. Per the germline V gene, CDR1 is MNHNS and CDR2 is SASEGT. This CDR3 has 15 residues. The DNA of the CDR3 is TGTGCCAGCAGCCAGACCGTAACTCCTTCCTACGAGCAGTACTTC. Translating it yields CASSQTVTPSYEQYF.

On this clonotype: At one of its ends the junction is not consistent with the germline gene, which may arise from a read error. The rearrangement links TRBV12-3 or TRBV12-4 to TRBJ2-2; 8 positions match TRBD2. This CDR3 contains 15 residues. The CDR3 protein is CASRASGSGTGELVF. The CDR3 DNA reads TGTGCCAGCAGAGCAAGCGGGAGCGGCACCGGGGAGCTGGTTTTT.

This clonotype showed up many times. A junction end diverges from the germline sequence, so it may reflect a read error. The rearrangement joins TRBV11-2 to TRBJ2-7; tentative D call: TRBD2 (6 bases). Germline assignment: CDR1 SGHAT and CDR2 FQNNGV. The length of the CDR3 is 16 residues. The CDR3 reads CASSQSATRGSIEQYF. The CDR3 nucleotides read TGCGCCAGCAGCCAGTCTGCGACTAGGGGAAGTATAGAGCAGTACTTC.

Ten or more counts support this clonotype. The chain joins TRBV12-5 to TRBJ2-3; D is unclear. The CDR3 consists of 13 residues. V was trimmed by 3 bases and J by 4 bases, leaving 8 bases between them. Germline V CDR1 and CDR2: LGHNT, FRNRAP. CDR3 nucleotides: TGTGCTAGTGGTTTTCAAGGCGCAGATACGCAGTATTTT. This sequence encodes CASGFQGADTQYF.

The table lists this clonotype with many counts. The gene calls are TRBV30 and TRBJ1-6, with D hard to call. The CDR3 extends over 14 amino acids. The V gene's germline CDR1 is GTSNPN and CDR2 SVGIG (reference sequence). V gave up 3 bases and J gave up 6 bases, with 12 bases separating them. CDR3 DNA sequence: TGTGCCTGGAGCCCTCGGGGTGTTAATTCACCCCTCCACTTT. Translated, it gives CAWSPRGVNSPLHF.

The rearrangement joins TRBV10-3 to TRBJ2-7, with TRBD2 identical over 9 bases. The CDR3 spans 15 residues. Trimming removed 3 bases from V and 4 bases from J; junction bases left unmatched: 7. Per germline, CDR1 ENHRY and CDR2 SYGVKD. CDR3 in DNA: TGTGCCATCAGTGAAAGTAGCGGGAGATGGTACGAGCAGTACTTC. Its protein is CAISESSGRWYEQYF.

In this sample, this clonotype turned up many times. J is TRBJ1-5 and V is TRBV19, with D unresolved. CDR1 LNHDA and CDR2 SQIVND come from the germline V gene (reference sequence). This CDR3 contains 15 residues. The V end lost 7 bases, the J end lost 0 bases, and 13 bases lay between the germline ends. The CDR3 DNA sequence: TGTGCCAGTAAGATCGGGGTGTATAGCAATCAGCCCCAGCATTTT. Its translation is CASKIGVYSNQPQHF.

In its sample, this clonotype was seen many times. This chain joins TRBV19 and TRBJ2-7, with 14 positions matching TRBD2. J lost 4 bases, V lost 4 bases, and 3 bases had no gene match. The CDR3 spans 15 residues. Germline CDR1 is LNHDA and CDR2 is SQIVND (reference sequence). CDR3 residues: CASSKGTSGSYEQYF. The CDR3 coding sequence is TGTGCCAGTAGTAAAGGGACTAGCGGGAGTTACGAGCAGTACTTC. The full variable domain, completed using reference TRBV19 and TRBJ2-7, is DGGITQSPKYLFRKEGQNVTLSCEQNLNHDAMYWYRQDPGQGLRLIYYSQIVNDFQKGDIAEGYSVSREKKESFPLTVTSAQKNPTAFYLCASSKGTSGSYEQYFGPGTRLTVT.

This clonotype has ten or more counts. The chain couples TRBV9 to TRBJ2-3; 8 bases align to TRBD1. The trim removed 4 bases at V and 1 base at J, leaving 8 bases unmatched. The CDR3 consists of 16 residues. Germline assignment: CDR1 SGDLS and CDR2 YYNGEE. The CDR3 DNA is TGTGCCAGCAGCCCGAGACAGGGGATGGGCACAGATACGCAGTATTTT. Its protein product is CASSPRQGMGTDTQYF.

As to this clonotype: Just one base apart from a much larger clone, this may be a read error. This chain joins TRBV28 and TRBJ2-3; 10 bases agree with TRBD2. Germline V gene sequence: CDR1 MDHEN, CDR2 SYDVKM. Germline trimming cut 6 bases from V and 4 bases from J; bases unmatched to any gene: 10. The CDR3 has 16 residues. This CDR3 is CASRPGTSVYSDTQYF. CDR3 in DNA: TGTGCCAGCAGACCGGGGACTAGCGTATATTCAGATACGCAGTATTTT. The full variable domain, its missing parts supplied by reference TRBV28 and TRBJ2-3, is DVKVTQSSRYLVKRTGEKVFLECVQDMDHENMFWYRQDPGLGLRLIYFSYDVKMKEKGDIPEGYSVSREKKERFSLILESASTNQTSMYLCASRPGTSVYSDTQYFGPGTRLTVL.

This clonotype was counted at least ten times. The rearrangement joins TRBV24-1 to TRBJ2-3; D gene uncertain. Germline V gives CDR1 KGHDR, CDR2 SFDVKD. The CDR3 is 11 amino acids. V lost 11 bases, J lost 5 bases, and 10 bases lay in between. The CDR3 reads CASEVGDTQYF. CDR3 bases: TGTGCCAGCGAAGTGGGAGATACGCAGTATTTT.